The rows below give T cell receptor beta chains drawn from one sample of a study of blood T cell repertoires in COVID-19. TCRdb's table, derived via immunoSEQ multiplex PCR, lists solely in-frame clones and lacks some. Of about 280,000 clones listed, over 75% are singletons. The sequenced sample was peripheral blood. Receptors were obtained from a human donor in a cohort sampled during active COVID-19. Both conserved end residues are part of each CDR3. A D gene is named only where the DNA matches it firmly. Only part of the rows carry a size: once, few, many, or a class if the clone is expanded.

V gene	clone size	J gene	D gene	CDR3 protein	CDR3 DNA
TRBV7-2	-	TRBJ1-2	-	CASSLGQLNGYTF	TGTGCCAGCAGCTTAGGCCAGTTAAACGGCTACACCTTC
TRBV3-1/TRBV3-2	-	TRBJ2-1	TRBD1	CASSLLGQGANEQFF	TGTGCCAGCAGCCTTCTTGGACAGGGGGCTAATGAGCAGTTCTTC
TRBV28	-	TRBJ2-3	TRBD2	CASTRGGPSTQYF	TGTGCCAGCACTAGGGGAGGGCCTTCTACGCAGTATTTT
TRBV9	once	TRBJ2-7	-	CASSVGLGGQTYEQYF	TGTGCCAGCAGCGTCGGACTGGGCGGCCAGACATACGAGCAGTACTTC
TRBV5-1	many	TRBJ1-3	-	CASSLESSGNTIYF	TGCGCCAGCAGCTTGGAGAGCTCTGGAAACACCATATATTTT
TRBV5-3	-	TRBJ1-1	TRBD1	CARSQPLQGAVNTEAFF	TGTGCCAGAAGCCAACCCTTACAGGGGGCCGTGAACACTGAAGCTTTCTTT
TRBV11-3	-	TRBJ2-7	-	CASSLDLFPPGYEQYF	TGTGCCAGCAGCTTAGATCTGTTTCCTCCGGGCTACGAGCAGTACTTC
TRBV15	-	TRBJ2-1	-	CATSRDPIYNEQFF	TGTGCCACCAGCAGAGATCCCATCTACAATGAGCAGTTCTTC
TRBV6-5	-	TRBJ1-5	TRBD1	CASSIQGNQPQHF	TGTGCCAGCAGTATACAGGGGAATCAGCCCCAGCATTTT
TRBV27	-	TRBJ1-1	-	CASKFEGGTEAFF	TGTGCCAGCAAGTTCGAGGGAGGTACTGAAGCTTTCTTT
TRBV12-3/TRBV12-4	once	TRBJ1-2	-	CASSLVSFRGYTF	TGTGCCAGCAGTTTAGTTTCCTTCCGTGGCTACACCTTC
TRBV7-9	-	TRBJ1-1	-	CASSLLQGNTEAFF	TGTGCCAGCAGCTTATTACAGGGGAACACTGAAGCTTTCTTT
TRBV15	-	TRBJ1-4	-	CATSSARGKLFF	TGTGCCACCAGCAGCGCAAGGGGAAAACTGTTTTTT
TRBV12-3/TRBV12-4	few	TRBJ2-1	-	CASSPTRNEQFF	TGTGCCAGCAGCCCAACTCGGAATGAGCAGTTCTTC
TRBV30	-	TRBJ2-7	-	CAWSAGGSSYEQYF	TGTGCCTGGAGTGCCGGGGGAAGCTCCTACGAGCAGTACTTC
TRBV24-1	-	TRBJ2-5	-	CATSDGPSPTQYF	TGTGCCACCAGTGATGGGCCCTCCCCAACCCAGTACTTC
TRBV29-1	-	TRBJ1-2	TRBD1	CSVEQGASIEDGYTF	TGCAGCGTTGAGCAGGGGGCGTCGATCGAGGATGGCTACACCTTC
TRBV5-1	-	TRBJ2-7	-	CASHRFPYEQYF	TGCGCCAGTCACAGGTTTCCCTACGAGCAGTACTTC
TRBV6-2/TRBV6-3	-	TRBJ1-1	TRBD1	CASSYFVGTANTEAFF	TGTGCCAGCAGTTACTTCGTGGGGACAGCGAACACTGAAGCTTTCTTT
TRBV28	few	TRBJ1-6	TRBD1	CASSLSGGQVSPLHF	TGTGCCAGCAGTTTGTCAGGGGGCCAAGTTTCACCCCTCCACTTT
TRBV28	-	TRBJ2-3	-	CASVTGGDTQYF	TGTGCCAGCGTTACCGGTGGAGATACGCAGTATTTT
TRBV12-5	-	TRBJ2-7	-	CASAAGQSHSYEQYF	TGTGCTAGTGCTGCCGGACAATCTCACTCCTACGAGCAGTACTTC
TRBV25-1	-	TRBJ1-4	TRBD1	CASSAAGTVNEKLFF	TGTGCCAGCAGTGCCGCCGGGACAGTAAATGAAAAACTGTTTTTT
TRBV28	once	TRBJ2-7	TRBD2	CASSQISGPTYEQYF	TGTGCCAGCAGCCAGATTAGCGGGCCTACCTACGAGCAGTACTTC
TRBV3-1/TRBV3-2	-	TRBJ2-3	-	CASSRAVYSTDTQYF	TGTGCCAGCAGCCGCGCCGTTTATAGCACAGATACGCAGTATTTT
TRBV5-1	-	TRBJ2-3	-	CASGPGNTGDTQYF	TGCGCCAGCGGGCCGGGAAACACGGGGGATACGCAGTATTTT
TRBV29-1	-	TRBJ2-1	TRBD2	CSVEGVAGARNNEQFF	TGCAGCGTTGAAGGGGTAGCGGGAGCAAGAAACAATGAGCAGTTCTTC
TRBV10-2	-	TRBJ2-7	TRBD2	CASGAGVNEQYF	TGCGCCAGCGGAGCGGGAGTCAACGAGCAGTACTTC
TRBV18	-	TRBJ1-5	-	CASSPSGYNQPQHF	TGTGCCAGCTCACCATCAGGTTATAATCAGCCCCAGCATTTT
TRBV12-3/TRBV12-4	-	TRBJ1-5	-	CASSLVDQPQHF	TGTGCCAGCAGTTTAGTCGATCAGCCCCAGCATTTT
TRBV20-1	-	TRBJ2-1	-	CSARDLRQQFF	TGCAGTGCTAGAGATCTGCGTCAGCAGTTCTTC
TRBV5-4	-	TRBJ1-5	-	CASSPSWTVYSNQPQHF	TGTGCCAGCAGCCCGAGTTGGACAGTTTATAGCAATCAGCCCCAGCATTTT